The following is a T cell receptor beta chain sequence with its context. The sample comes from a study of blood T cell repertoires in COVID-19. Per the original methods: Estimated nucleated cell counts came from reference gene primer amplification. Data came from immunoSEQ multiplex PCR; TCRdb stores just in-frame clones and leaves some out. Clonal size and the V and J genes are those of that table, whereas D and trimming came from the DNA. Of 65,000 to 75,000 clones listed, around 75% are singletons. The CDR3 extends over 15 amino acids. V lost 8 bases to trimming and J lost 6 bases; unmatched junction nucleotides: 10. Germline-derived CDR1 and CDR2 are MRHNA and SNTAGT.

This sequence originates from a man in his 70s with acute or convalescent COVID-19. The V gene is TRBV6-4, the J gene TRBJ1-6, with TRBD1 matching 7 bases. The specimen was peripheral blood. Written as DNA, the CDR3 is TGTGCCAGCGAGACCTCGGCAGGGGGTAATTCACCCCTCCACTTT. Translation: CASETSAGGNSPLHF.